This is a list of T cell receptor beta chains from one sample in a study of beta chain features in type 1 diabetes. Assay used: immunoSEQ multiplex PCR; TCRdb lists only in-frame clones, some missing. Among 150,000 or so clones, almost 65% were seen once, and the ten largest hold around 0.096%. Material for sequencing was naive CD4+ T cells from blood. These receptors all stem from a man aged 25 to 45 with type 1 diabetes. Each CDR3 is given with its conserved first and last residue.

V gene,CDR3 protein
TRBV30,CAWSDSQGAFF
TRBV2,CASSDTWLSPLHF
TRBV29-1,CSGSYGSRGPQHF
TRBV6-6,CASSPSKDYGYTF
TRBV4-3,CARRVELFF
TRBV30,CAWSVNWGGGNEQFF
TRBV18,CASSQSDGVTNEKLFF
TRBV6-5,CASSYSRQGTYEQYF
TRBV18,CASSQRVDEQFF
TRBV30,CAWSVLWESPLHF
TRBV29-1,CSVGAGQASTNEKLFF
TRBV7-2,CASSLSPGADTQYF
TRBV15,CATSRANGDSAKNIQYF
TRBV29-1,CSGAGGANEQFF
TRBV7-9,CASSADRPSTDTQYF
TRBV7-2,CASTPPNTGELFF
TRBV30,CAWRGTAFSSYNEQFF
TRBV9,CASSAGEGPKTYEQYF
TRBV30,CAWSGSTGYQPQHF
TRBV9,CASSLEGTGYNEQFF
TRBV7-9,CASSPLGYEQYF
TRBV4-3,CASSPDSANEKLFF
TRBV29-1,CSANRGGTDTQYF
TRBV6-5,CASSRGTAFYGYTF
TRBV25-1,CASSDKGTGGYTF
TRBV7-9,CASSLGETVKFF
TRBV2,CASSEGQANTEAFF
TRBV13,CASSHWVASGNTIYF